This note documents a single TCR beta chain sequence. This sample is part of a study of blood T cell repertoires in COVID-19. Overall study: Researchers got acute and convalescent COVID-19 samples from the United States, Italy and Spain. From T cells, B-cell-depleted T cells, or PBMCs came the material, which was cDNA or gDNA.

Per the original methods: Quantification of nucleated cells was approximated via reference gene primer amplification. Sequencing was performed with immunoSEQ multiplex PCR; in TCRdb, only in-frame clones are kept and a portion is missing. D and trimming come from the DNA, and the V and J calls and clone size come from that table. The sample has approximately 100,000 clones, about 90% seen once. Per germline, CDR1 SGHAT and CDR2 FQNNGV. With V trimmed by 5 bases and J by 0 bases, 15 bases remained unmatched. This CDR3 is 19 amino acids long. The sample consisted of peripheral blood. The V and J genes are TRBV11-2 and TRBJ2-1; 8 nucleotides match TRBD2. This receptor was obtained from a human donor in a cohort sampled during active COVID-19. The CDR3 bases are TGTGCCAGCAGCGGCATGGGGCTAGCGGGCGGGGTCTCCTACAATGAGCAGTTCTTC. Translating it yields CASSGMGLAGGVSYNEQFF.